These 5 T cell receptor beta chains share one sample of origin, sequenced in a study of T cell repertoires in aging, cancer and after chemotherapy. Amplification of TCR beta used genomic DNA extracted from peripheral blood. Rearranged V-D-J TRB sequences were amplified with a mixed TRB-A/B primer pool. One entry per CDR3 protein results from TCRdb running MiXCR on the multiplex PCR reads. The sample lists hundreds of distinct CDR3 sequences, about 30% occurring once. Sample: blood. All receptors derive from a human donor with a blood cancer.

By sample share, this clonotype is medium-sized. This sequence joins TRBV5-5 and TRBJ2-7; D is uncertain. Germline CDR1 SGHKS, CDR2 YYEKEE (reference sequence). This CDR3 is 11 amino acids long. V gave up 2 bases and J gave up 4 bases, with 4 bases separating them. The CDR3 sequence is CASSFQYEQYF. CDR3 sequence (DNA): TGTGCCAGCAGCTTCCAATACGAGCAGTACTTC.

This clonotype is large (0.1 to 1%) within its sample. The chain carries TRBV29-1 and TRBJ2-2; D ambiguous. The CDR3 extends over 14 amino acids. The V end lost 4 bases, the J end lost 0 bases, and 9 bases lay between the germline ends. From germline, CDR1 is SQVTM and CDR2 ANQGSEA. CDR3 DNA sequence: TGCAGCGTTGTCTGGCAGCCGAACACCGGGGAGCTGTTTTTT. Its translation is CSVVWQPNTGELFF.

The chain combines TRBV6-2 or TRBV6-3 with TRBJ2-2; D gene uncertain. Germline values: CDR1 MNHEY, CDR2 SVGEGT. The CDR3 has 10 amino acids. The V gene lost 9 bases and the J gene lost 7 bases, with 6 bases spanning the gap. The CDR3 DNA reads TGTGCCAGTACTCTCGGGGAGCTGTTTTTT. It yields the protein CASTLGELFF.

This clonotype was observed a few times. This chain uses TRBV12-3 or TRBV12-4 with TRBJ2-4; 14 positions agree with TRBD2. V was pared by 8 bases and J by 5 bases, with 5 bases of the junction left unmatched. This CDR3 has 15 amino acids. The CDR3 bases are TGTGCCAGCCGCGGACTAGCGGGGGGCGAAAACATTCAGTACTTC. It yields the protein CASRGLAGGENIQYF.

This clonotype is labeled medium-sized. The rearrangement uses TRBV5-4 and TRBJ2-5, with 8 bases fitting TRBD1. Trimming at V came to 4 bases and at J to 1 base, leaving 6 bases not matched to a gene. From germline, CDR1 is SGHNT and CDR2 YYREEE (reference sequence). The CDR3 totals 15 residues. CDR3 sequence: CASSRAGTGQETQYF. The DNA for the CDR3 is TGTGCCAGCAGCCGAGCCGGGACAGGCCAAGAGACCCAGTACTTC.